This T cell receptor beta chain was found in a study of shared clonotypes between healthy human individuals. Study as a whole: Sampling drew on donors who were two women and a few men aged 18 to 49.

This clone has only a few counts. Execution of the assay was at deep level. The method was immunoSEQ multiplex PCR; TCRdb's version includes in-frame clones alone and lacks a portion of them. The sample shows 450,000 to 500,000 clones, roughly four fifths of them seen only once. CDR3 length: 16 residues. Trimming cost V 4 bases and J 2 bases, with 17 bases left between them. The germline V gene encodes CDR1 LGHNA and CDR2 YNFKEQ. The origin of this receptor is a woman aged 40 to 49 in good health. Some clones in this sample may be carry-over from other donors' samples. The specimen was PBMCs. V is TRBV4-2 and J is TRBJ1-2; D gene ambiguous. The CDR3 DNA is TGTGCCAGCAGCCCCCGCATGGGGTCAGGAAACTATGGCTACACCTTC. It codes for CASSPRMGSGNYGYTF.